This TCR beta chain was identified in a study of T-cell memory formation after mild COVID-19 (dated by TCRdb to the early 2020s). A note on the overall study: TCR sequence clusters from the two donors were found to be largely donor specific. The cohort was made up of two young adult volunteers, one female and one male, who were previously healthy. In a couple of donors, T-cell clones that expanded and contracted after mild COVID-19 were followed by sequencing TCRalpha and TCRbeta repertoires longitudinally.

From cysteine to phenylalanine, the CDR3 is 12 amino acids long. This entry keeps only the CDR3 DNA: 36 bases, framed from base 1. CDR1 and CDR2 are drawn from the germline V gene (reference sequence): DFQATT, SNEGSKA. V is clipped by 0 bases and J by 5 bases, and the sequence between their germline boundaries is 7 bases long. The full study reports these points: The study covered only two mild cases, and larger cohorts including severe cases with pre-infection samples were considered necessary. Some responding clones were detected in pre-infection memory, which suggested that pre-existing cross-reactive memory T cells had joined the SARS-CoV-2 response. Clones contracting from day 15 to 85 had balanced CD4/CD8 phenotypes, while a second wave expanding from day 15 to 37 was biased towards CD4+. Whether the second-wave clones peaking on day 37 were SARS-CoV-2 specific was not confirmed. Contracting CD4+ clones were found mainly in CM and EM memory subsets, while CD8+ clones were enriched in EMRA.

These reads were obtained on an Illumina NovaSeq 6000. TCRalpha and TCRbeta cDNA libraries were constructed by 5'RACE with constant-segment primers, with sample barcodes and unique molecular identifiers being introduced. Trizol reagent was used to extract RNA from every sample. Library amplification was performed in two PCR steps, and a second sample barcode and Illumina TruSeq adapters were introduced in the second step. Libraries were sequenced on an Illumina NovaSeq with 2 x 150 bp paired-end reads. On the authors' methods: The reads were demultiplexed and collapsed into UMI-guided consensus sequences using migec v1.2.7. Using mixcr v2.1.11, UMI consensuses were aligned to TRA and TRB V and J templates and then assembled into clonotypes. A clonotype was counted as expanded or contracted only when both edgeR and NoisET called the clonotype significant, with the noise models trained on biological replicates. For edgeR calls, a false discovery rate-adjusted p below 0.01 and a log2 fold-change threshold of 1 were applied. As an exploratory analysis of dynamics, max-normalized trajectories of the 1000 most abundant clonotypes were examined with PCA combined with hierarchical clustering. Each responding clone was given a CD4 or CD8 phenotype based on the CD4+ and CD8+ repertoires, which had been sequenced separately. TCRdb reworked the public reads: Q25 trimming with fastp, MiXCR clone assembly, productive beta chains retained. Every CDR3 protein is listed once, alongside the most common genes and DNA of its rows. The V and J calls, along with clone size, are taken from TCRdb and not from the paper's own processing. The sample includes 300,000 to 350,000 distinct CDR3 sequences, with roughly an eighth observed a single time. The top ten clonotypes cover roughly 21% of the sample.

Ficoll-Paque density gradient centrifugation was the method used to isolate PBMCs. Worth noting for this clonotype: Its antigen remains unidentified. The record has no base qualities; no much larger clone is one base away.

The sequence links TRBV20-1 to TRBJ1-1; no D gene call is confident. Material: PBMCs or a T cell subset sorted from them (not recorded which). The sequence came from a man between 18 and 29 years old who had mild COVID-19 (a few samples of this study predate the infection). The sample titles of this study are shuffled in the database, so cell type and time point are left out; the donor was told from shared clones. The CDR3 sequence is CSARDLLTEAFF. The DNA reads TGCAGTGCTAGAGATTTGTTGACTGAAGCTTTCTTT.